The 15 T cell receptor beta chains in this list originate from one sample, sequenced in a study of CD8 T cells in Susac syndrome. It was with random hexamers that about 0.45 to 1 ug RNA was reverse transcribed. MiXCR, run by TCRdb on the immunoSEQ multiplex PCR reads, gives a single entry per CDR3 protein. The sample includes approximately 170,000 distinct CDR3 sequences, around 90% seen only once; the top ten take approximately 0.082%. The sequencing sample was made of CD4+ T cells from PBMCs. Every receptor here comes from a human donor in good health.

The genes are TRBV5-1 and TRBJ2-7; 7 positions match TRBD2. This CDR3 is 16 amino acids long. The V segment lost 3 bases and the J segment 5 bases; nucleotides outside the gene matches: 14. Germline V gives CDR1 SGHRS, CDR2 YFSETQ. CDR3 protein: CASSSGRGGPGDEQYF. The CDR3, as DNA: TGCGCCAGCAGCTCTGGGAGGGGCGGCCCCGGGGACGAGCAGTACTTC.

This clonotype was detected only once. The chain has TRBV5-1 and TRBJ2-3; 12 bases are a match to TRBD1. The CDR3 has 16 amino acids. The germline gives CDR1 SGHRS, CDR2 YFSETQ. J lost 3 bases, V lost 4 bases, and 6 bases had no gene match. CDR3 in amino acids: CASSLRDRGRTDTQYF. CDR3 nucleotides: TGCGCCAGCAGCCTCCGGGACAGGGGGCGGACAGATACGCAGTATTTT.

This rearrangement joins TRBV29-1 to TRBJ1-2; no definite D call. The V end lost 4 bases, the J end lost 6 bases, and 6 bases lay between the germline ends. In germline, CDR1 is SQVTM, CDR2 ANQGSEA. This CDR3 is 10 amino acids long. The CDR3 here is CSVGEDGYTF. CDR3 bases: TGCAGCGTTGGCGAGGATGGCTACACCTTC.

This sequence joins TRBV7-2 and TRBJ2-5, with D possibly TRBD1 on 5 matching bases. The CDR3 totals 13 residues. Germline V gene data show CDR1 as SGHTA and CDR2 as FQGNSA. V lost 5 bases and J lost 6, with 13 bases in between. Here the CDR3 reads CASSAGFGQTQYF. Written as DNA, the CDR3 is TGTGCCAGCAGCGCAGGGTTTGGGCAGACCCAGTACTTC. Variable domain in full (rest from reference TRBV7-2 and TRBJ2-5): GAGVSQSPSNKVTEKGKDVELRCDPISGHTALYWYRQSLGQGLEFLIYFQGNSAPDKSGLPSDRFSAERTGGSVSTLTIQRTQQEDSAVYLCASSAGFGQTQYFGPGTRLLVL.

The chain has TRBV5-6 and TRBJ1-2; no firm D call. This CDR3 region has 14 residues. Germline V gene lookup returns CDR1 SGHDT and CDR2 YYEEEE. V gave up 3 bases and J gave up 3 bases, with 12 bases separating them. The CDR3 is CASSSRTQHYGYTF. As DNA, the CDR3 is TGTGCCAGCAGCTCCCGGACGCAACACTATGGCTACACCTTC.

The chain links TRBV10-3 to TRBJ2-7; D may correspond to TRBD1 or TRBD2 (5 bases each). Germline-derived CDR1 and CDR2 are ENHRY and SYGVKD. The CDR3 consists of 15 residues. V was trimmed by 10 bases and J by 1 base, leaving 20 bases between them. For the CDR3, the DNA is TGTGCCACCGAACCTACCGGGACGGGTTCCTACGAGCAGTACTTC. As protein: CATEPTGTGSYEQYF.

The chain is built from TRBV7-3 and TRBJ2-1; 7 bases match TRBD2. The junction had 2 bases not matched to a gene; V was cut back by 1 base and J by 2 bases. This CDR3 spans 15 amino acids. Germline V CDR1 and CDR2: SGHTA, FQGTGA. CDR3: CASSLMGGTYNEQFF. CDR3 nucleotides: TGTGCCAGCAGCTTAATGGGGGGGACCTACAATGAGCAGTTCTTC.

This rearrangement joins TRBV11-2 to TRBJ1-4, with D uncertain. Per the germline V gene, CDR1 is SGHAT and CDR2 is FQNNGV. The CDR3 consists of 15 residues. The V end lost 7 bases, the J end lost 2 bases, and 14 bases lay between the germline ends. CDR3 nucleotide sequence: TGTGCCAGCACTTCTGATTTTGGGACTAATGAAAAACTGTTTTTT. This encodes CASTSDFGTNEKLFF.

This clonotype has only one observation. The chain uses TRBV30 and TRBJ1-1; the match to TRBD1 covers 10 bases. Germline V CDR1 and CDR2: GTSNPN, SVGIG (reference sequence). The CDR3 runs to 12 residues. V was clipped by 7 bases and J by 6 bases; unmatched bases: 5. The CDR3 region is CAFSTGGPEAFF. In DNA form, the CDR3 reads TGTGCCTTCTCGACAGGGGGCCCTGAAGCTTTCTTT.

The chain joins TRBV10-3 to TRBJ1-1; D perhaps matches TRBD1 (5 bases). V was shortened by 4 bases and J by 6 bases, with 9 bases between the two germline ends. Germline CDR1 reads ENHRY; CDR2 reads SYGVKD. The CDR3 contains 12 residues. For the CDR3, the DNA is TGTGCCATCAGTGTCGGAGGGGCTGAAGCTTTCTTT. Its translation: CAISVGGAEAFF.

This chain uses TRBV7-9 with TRBJ1-1, with a possible D match to TRBD1 (6 bases). CDR3 size: 12 residues. Trimming took 2 bases from V and 8 from J, leaving 9 bases between them. CDR1 is SEHNR and CDR2 is FQNEAQ in the germline V gene (reference sequence). CDR3 sequence: CASSLRTDEAFF. The CDR3 region has the DNA TGTGCCAGCAGCTTAAGGACAGACGAAGCTTTCTTT.

The V and J genes are TRBV20-1 and TRBJ2-7; D possibly corresponds to TRBD1 (7 bases). This CDR3 comprises 13 residues. In germline, CDR1 is DFQATT, CDR2 SNEGSKA (reference sequence). V gave up 2 bases and J gave up 3 bases, with 11 bases separating them. CDR3 in DNA: TGCAGTGCTAGACCTCAGGGGGGCTACGAGCAGTACTTC. Protein product: CSARPQGGYEQYF.

This chain links TRBV20-1 with TRBJ2-1, with TRBD1 identical over 8 bases. This CDR3 contains 14 residues. After removal of 6 bases from V and 5 bases from J, the junction contained 9 bases not matched to a gene. Per germline, CDR1 DFQATT and CDR2 SNEGSKA (reference sequence). DNA for the CDR3: TGCAGTGCCAGGGGGCTAGCTGGGAACAATGAGCAGTTCTTC. This codes for CSARGLAGNNEQFF.

The chain combines TRBV11-2 with TRBJ2-1; weak D call: TRBD2 (7 bases). V lost 4 bases to trimming and J lost 6 bases, with 16 bases between them. This CDR3 contains 15 residues. Per the germline V gene, CDR1 is SGHAT and CDR2 is FQNNGV. The CDR3 reads CASSSLTGGPNEQFF. The CDR3 coding sequence is TGTGCCAGCAGCTCCTTAACGGGGGGCCCCAATGAGCAGTTCTTC.

The chain combines TRBV29-1 with TRBJ2-3; D may correspond to TRBD1 or TRBD2 (5 bases each). This CDR3 spans 13 amino acids. Germline V gene sequence: CDR1 SQVTM, CDR2 ANQGSEA. Trimming removed 6 bases at V and 0 bases at J, with 10 bases between. CDR3 region: CSVRWGSTDTQYF. CDR3 sequence (DNA): TGCAGCGTCCGATGGGGGAGCACAGATACGCAGTATTTT.